This T cell receptor (beta chain) is drawn from a study of control samples from healthy donors and cancer patients. CDR3 length: 10 amino acids. The germline V gene has CDR1 WSHSY and CDR2 SAAADI. Between the trimmed V and J ends, which lost 8 bases and 6 bases, there was a span of 4 bases. Clones were sequenced by immunoSEQ multiplex PCR, and TCRdb holds only the in-frame ones, with some missing. The data contain 150,000 to 160,000 clones, about 94% of them singletons. The sequence was collected from a man aged 35 to 55 in good health. The source material was blood. The chain is built from TRBV10-2 and TRBJ2-2; D uncertain. CDR3 bases: TGCGCCAGCGGGGCCGGGGAGCTGTTTTTT. Protein sequence: CASGAGELFF.